Detailed here is one T cell receptor (beta chain). Using immunoSEQ multiplex PCR, the repertoire was profiled, and TCRdb retains in-frame clones only, with some absent. The sample consists of roughly 120,000 clones, approximately 80% of them appearing once. This sample was taken from a study of blood T cell repertoires in COVID-19. About the study: In each case, the material was cDNA or gDNA derived from T cells, B-cell-depleted T cells, or PBMCs.

This CDR3 is built from 17 residues. V was clipped by 0 bases and J by 2 bases, with 15 bases between them. CDR1 MNHEY and CDR2 SMNVEV come from the germline V gene (reference sequence). The sample comprised peripheral blood. V is TRBV27 and J is TRBJ2-3, with D possibly TRBD2 on 7 matching bases. The clonotype originates from a man between 65 and 85 years old with acute or convalescent COVID-19. The CDR3 region is CASSLSSRGGHTDTQYF. For the CDR3, the DNA is TGTGCCAGCAGTTTATCCTCTCGCGGGGGACACACAGATACGCAGTATTTT.